One sample yielded the 24 T cell receptor beta chains listed below, sequenced in a study of blood T cells in healthy people across ages. Combining a sample-barcoded 5' primer with a J-beta primer mix, a second PCR ran for about 6 to 12 cycles. One entry per CDR3 protein results from TCRdb running MiXCR on the 5' RACE reads. The sample includes nearly 800,000 distinct CDR3 sequences, roughly 25% of them seen just once. The sample also formed part of further work on T cells of mothers and their children.

The material sequenced was blood. All receptors derive from a boy aged 5-17 years in good health.

The J gene is TRBJ1-2, the V gene TRBV20-1, with TRBD1 identical over 8 bases. The CDR3 is 10 residues long. With 5 bases clipped from V and 10 bases from J, the junction kept 3 bases outside the gene matches. The germline V gene encodes CDR1 DFQATT and CDR2 SNEGSKA (reference sequence). The CDR3 bases are TGCAGTGCTCAGGGGGCCGACTACACCTTC. Translated, it gives CSAQGADYTF.

This chain links TRBV29-1 with TRBJ2-5; D remains unclear. The CDR3 covers 14 residues. The germline V gene encodes CDR1 SQVTM and CDR2 ANQGSEA. With 6 bases removed from V and 4 bases from J, the gap between germline ends came to 18 bases. The CDR3 DNA is TGCAGCGTACTCTCCGAGGTAGCTTTAGAGACCCAGTACTTC. Amino acid sequence: CSVLSEVALETQYF.

At least ten counts were recorded for this clonotype. The J gene is TRBJ2-7, the V gene TRBV2, with D possibly matching TRBD2 (6 bases). The germline V gene has CDR1 SNHLY and CDR2 FYNNEI. The V end was cut by 6 bases, the J end by 7 bases, with 19 bases between. The CDR3 has 14 amino acids. In DNA form, the CDR3 reads TGTGCCAGCAGCGATGGGACTGGGGGTAGAGAGCAGTACTTC. This gives the protein CASSDGTGGREQYF. Based on the CDR3 plus reference TRBV2 and TRBJ2-7, the full variable domain is EPEVTQTPSHQVTQMGQEVILRCVPISNHLYFYWYRQILGQKVEFLVSFYNNEISEKSEIFDDQFSVERPDGSNFTLKIRSTKLEDSAMYFCASSDGTGGREQYFGPGTRLTVT.

This rearrangement joins TRBV4-3 to TRBJ1-1, with a possible D match to TRBD1 (5 bases). V shed 1 base and J shed 7 bases, with 19 bases lying between them. The CDR3 is 16 residues long. Germline V lookup: CDR1 LGHNA, CDR2 YSLEER. CDR3 sequence: CASSQGASGAMSEAFF. In nucleotides, the CDR3 is TGCGCCAGCAGCCAAGGGGCGTCTGGGGCGATGAGTGAAGCTTTCTTT.

Details on this clonotype: One end of the junction varies from germline; a read error may be responsible. V gene TRBV27 combines with J gene TRBJ1-1; 10 bases align to TRBD1. The V gene's germline CDR1 is MNHEY and CDR2 SMNVEV (reference sequence). The length of the CDR3 is 14 residues. The CDR3 reads CPSTQTGGNTEAFF. The DNA of the CDR3 is TGTCCCAGCACCCAGACAGGGGGCAACACTGAAGCTTTCTTT.

The chain joins TRBV6-1 to TRBJ1-5; weak D call: TRBD1 (6 bases). The CDR3 consists of 13 residues. Germline lookup yields CDR1 MNHNS and CDR2 SASEGT. Trimming cost V 7 bases and J 7 bases, with 14 bases left between them. The CDR3 here is CASTQGQTQPQHF. In DNA form, the CDR3 reads TGTGCCAGCACCCAGGGACAAACCCAGCCCCAGCATTTT.

The chain carries TRBV13 and TRBJ2-3; D possibly corresponds to TRBD1 (5 bases). V dropped 2 bases and J dropped 4 bases, with 13 bases sitting between them. This CDR3 region has 15 residues. Looked up from germline, CDR1 is PRHDT and CDR2 is FYEKMQ (reference sequence). This chain's CDR3 is CASSLRAGQADTQYF. The CDR3 coding sequence is TGTGCCAGCAGCTTAAGGGCAGGGCAGGCAGATACGCAGTATTTT.

The chain carries TRBV4-1 and TRBJ2-7, with 13 nucleotides matching TRBD2. The CDR3 covers 14 residues. The germline gives CDR1 MGHRA, CDR2 YSYEKL. The CDR3: CATTRTSGSSEQYF. CDR3 DNA sequence: TGCGCGACCACGAGGACTAGCGGGAGTAGCGAGCAGTACTTC.

The V call is TRBV29-1, the J call TRBJ2-1; D call uncertain. The DNA end is more similar to TRBJ2-5, so the J call may be wrong. The CDR3 has 13 amino acids. The germline V gene has CDR1 SQVTM and CDR2 ANQGSEA. This CDR3 is CSVVPESQETQYF. CDR3 sequence (DNA): TGCAGCGTTGTACCGGAGTCCCAAGAGACCCAGTACTTC.

The chain links TRBV20-1 to TRBJ2-5; TRBD1 matches at 9 bases. TRBJ2-7 explains the end of the DNA better; the J call may be wrong. The CDR3 has 16 residues. In germline, CDR1 is DFQATT, CDR2 SNEGSKA (reference sequence). CDR3 coding DNA: TGCAGTGCTAGGTTGGCCCCCGGGACAGGGATTTACGAGCAGTACTTC. Translation: CSARLAPGTGIYEQYF.

This clonotype showed up just a few times. V is TRBV28 and J is TRBJ1-2; D is unclear. Deletions cut 1 base from V and 1 base from J, with 13 bases between. This CDR3 is built from 16 residues. Germline V gene sequence: CDR1 MDHEN, CDR2 SYDVKM. CDR3 in DNA: TGTGCCAGCAGTTTATCCTCCCGGGGAAATAACTATGGCTACACCTTC. This encodes CASSLSSRGNNYGYTF.

The chain's CDR3 is CASRGLAGDHNEQFF. CDR3 sequence (DNA): TGTGCCAGCAGGGGACTAGCGGGGGACCACAATGAGCAGTTCTTC. This sequence joins TRBV6-2 or TRBV6-3 and TRBJ2-1; 14 nucleotides align to TRBD2. With V trimmed by 6 bases and J by 5 bases, 3 bases remained unmatched. Germline assignment: CDR1 MNHEY and CDR2 SVGEGT. The CDR3 is made up of 15 amino acids.

This clonotype was counted between two and nine times. J is TRBJ2-3 and V is TRBV20-1; 7 bases match TRBD2. CDR1 and CDR2 (germline): DFQATT, SNEGSKA (reference sequence). This CDR3 is 20 amino acids long. V lost 0 bases to trimming and J lost 4 bases; unmatched junction nucleotides: 22. CDR3 amino acids: CSARDWAGTNGKFLPDTQYF. CDR3 coding DNA: TGCAGTGCTAGAGATTGGGCGGGGACTAACGGGAAGTTTTTGCCAGATACGCAGTATTTT.

The sample holds a few counts of this clonotype. The rearrangement links TRBV11-2 to TRBJ2-1; D is tentatively TRBD1 or TRBD2 (5 bases each). The CDR3 length is 14 residues. With 5 bases removed from V and 5 bases from J, the gap between germline ends came to 13 bases. Germline loops: CDR1 SGHAT, CDR2 FQNNGV. The CDR3 nucleotides are TGTGCCAGCAGCGCAAGGGACCACAACAATGAGCAGTTCTTC. Translated: CASSARDHNNEQFF.

The V and J genes are TRBV20-1 and TRBJ2-1; 10 positions agree with TRBD2. From germline, CDR1 is DFQATT and CDR2 SNEGSKA (reference sequence). V dropped 3 bases and J dropped 3; count of bases not matched to a gene: 17. The CDR3 is 19 amino acids. The CDR3 protein is CSASPKIGLAEDNYNEQFF. The CDR3 DNA reads as TGCAGTGCTAGCCCCAAAATTGGACTAGCGGAGGATAACTACAATGAGCAGTTCTTC.

This sequence joins TRBV7-9 and TRBJ2-5, with 10 bases fitting TRBD2. From germline, CDR1 is SEHNR and CDR2 FQNEAQ (reference sequence). CDR3 size: 19 residues. V shed 5 bases, J shed 11 bases, and the junction held 26 bases outside the gene matches. CDR3 nucleotide sequence: TGTGCCAGCAGCCCTAATTGGACAGGGTCACTAGCGGGACCCCTTGAGCAGTACTTC. As protein: CASSPNWTGSLAGPLEQYF.

This clonotype has more than one count but fewer than ten. J is TRBJ2-5 and V is TRBV6-7; a possible D gene is TRBD1 (7 bases). Judging by the DNA end, TRBJ2-7 fits better; the J call may be wrong. TRBV6-7 counts as an open reading frame of uncertain function. The CDR3 sequence is 17 residues long. The CDR3 protein is CASSYISGDSRSYEQYF. For the CDR3, the DNA is TGTGCCAGCAGTTACATTTCGGGGGACAGCCGCTCCTACGAGCAGTACTTC.

The chain has TRBV20-1 and TRBJ2-5, with D possibly being TRBD1 or TRBD2 (5 bases each). Near its end, the DNA agrees better with TRBJ2-1, so the J call may be wrong. The CDR3 covers 14 residues. Germline V gene data show CDR1 as DFQATT and CDR2 as SNEGSKA (reference sequence). The CDR3 sequence: CSATLGDLGNEQFF. CDR3 sequence (DNA): TGCAGTGCTACGTTGGGGGATTTAGGCAATGAGCAGTTCTTC.

The gene calls are TRBV7-2 and TRBJ2-3; D is uncertain. From germline, CDR1 is SGHTA and CDR2 FQGNSA. V was pared by 8 bases and J by 9 bases, with 6 bases between. This CDR3 region has 9 residues. CDR3: CASRPTQYF. Written as DNA, the CDR3 is TGTGCCAGCCGCCCAACGCAGTATTTT.

The V gene is TRBV27, the J gene TRBJ1-2; D unresolved. The CDR3 is made up of 15 amino acids. Germline loops: CDR1 MNHEY, CDR2 SMNVEV (reference sequence). Trimming pared 3 bases from V and 5 bases from J, leaving 16 bases between. The CDR3 is CASSFSEGPVYGYTF. Here the CDR3 DNA reads TGTGCCAGCAGTTTTTCAGAGGGTCCGGTTTATGGCTACACCTTC.

In its sample, this clonotype was seen a few times. This sequence joins TRBV3-1 and TRBJ1-2, with D perhaps matching TRBD1 (6 bases). This CDR3 region has 14 residues. V lost 0 bases and J lost 6, with 11 bases in between. Germline-derived CDR1 and CDR2 are LGHDT and YNNKEL (reference sequence). CDR3 region: CASSQDRRGDGYTF. In DNA form, the CDR3 reads TGTGCCAGCAGCCAAGATCGAAGGGGGGATGGCTACACCTTC.

This clonotype has just a few counts. The rearrangement uses TRBV7-2 and TRBJ2-7; 7 nucleotides line up with TRBD2. Germline CDR1 reads SGHTA; CDR2 reads FQGNSA. CDR3 size: 14 residues. The junction had 8 bases not matched to a gene; V was cut back by 3 bases and J by 6 bases. CDR3 in DNA: TGTGCCAGCAGCTTTACTGGGGGGGTGGGCGAGCAGTACTTC. This sequence encodes CASSFTGGVGEQYF.

The rearrangement links TRBV11-1 to TRBJ2-5; 7 bases match TRBD1. TRBJ2-7 explains the end of the DNA better; the J call may be wrong. Germline V gene data show CDR1 as SGHAT and CDR2 as FQDESV (reference sequence). The CDR3 covers 14 residues. Here the CDR3 reads CASRKTTGQYEQYF. CDR3 DNA sequence: TGTGCCAGCAGGAAAACGACAGGGCAATACGAGCAGTACTTC.

This chain links TRBV7-9 with TRBJ2-7, with 9 bases lining up with TRBD1. Trimming cost V 5 bases and J 5 bases; bases outside gene matches: 10. The V gene's germline CDR1 is SEHNR and CDR2 FQNEAQ (reference sequence). CDR3 size: 15 residues. CDR3 region: CASSEAAGQGDEQYF. The CDR3 bases are TGTGCCAGCAGCGAAGCAGCGGGACAGGGCGACGAGCAGTACTTC.